A selection of T cell receptor beta chains follows, all from one sample in a study of cytomegalovirus exposure and HLA in healthy donors. TCRdb's copy holds only in-frame clones and misses some; the assay was immunoSEQ multiplex PCR. This table has about 150,000 clones, 70% to 80% appearing once. The sequencing input was PBMCs. These receptors all come from a woman between 40 and 50 years old in good health and CMV-seronegative. Each CDR3 is given with its conserved first and last residue. The D gene is left open where the match is weak. Part of the rows lack a size; the others show once, few, many or a class for expanded clones.

j_call	d_call	v_call	clone_size	cdr3_nt	cdr3_aa
TRBJ2-7	-	TRBV5-1	once	TGCGCCAGCAGCTCCTTACAGGGAAACGAGCAGTACTTC	CASSSLQGNEQYF
TRBJ2-5	-	TRBV11-3	-	TGTGCCAGCAGCTCCCCAATAGACAGCCAAGAGACCCAGTACTTC	CASSSPIDSQETQYF
TRBJ2-7	-	TRBV5-5	-	TGTGCCAGCAGCTTGGAAGGGGGAGGGCCTTCCTACGAGCAGTACTTC	CASSLEGGGPSYEQYF
TRBJ2-1	TRBD2	TRBV5-1	few	TGCGCCAGCAGCTTGGCCTCGGTTCCAGGGACTAGTAATGAGCAGTTCTTC	CASSLASVPGTSNEQFF
TRBJ2-2	-	TRBV7-8	-	TGTGCCAGCAGATATCGGGCCGGGGAGCTGTTTTTT	CASRYRAGELFF
TRBJ1-2	TRBD1	TRBV28	-	TGTGCCAGCAGTACCCCTCAGGGGGCGGGTGGCTACACCTTC	CASSTPQGAGGYTF
TRBJ2-2	-	TRBV10-3	-	TGTGCCATCAAGAGGGGGAGGGAGTCCGGGGAGCTGTTTTTT	CAIKRGRESGELFF
TRBJ1-3	-	TRBV11-2	few	TGTGCCAGCAGCCCTCTCGGGATTTCTGGAAACACCATATATTTT	CASSPLGISGNTIYF
TRBJ1-4	TRBD1	TRBV11-3	few	TGTGCCAGCAGCCCAGGGACAGCAACTAATGAAAAACTGTTTTTT	CASSPGTATNEKLFF
TRBJ2-7	TRBD1	TRBV4-2	-	TGTGCCAGCAGCCAAGATAGGAACAGGGGGATCTACGAGCAGTACTTC	CASSQDRNRGIYEQYF
TRBJ1-1	TRBD1	TRBV2	-	TGTGCCCTTTCCTCCGCAGGGGGCGGCACTGAAGCTTTCTTT	CALSSAGGGTEAFF
TRBJ2-7	-	TRBV28	-	TGTGCCAGCAGTTTAGTCGGCGCAGGGCCTGGGGCTTCCTACGAGCAGTACTTC	CASSLVGAGPGASYEQYF
TRBJ2-7	-	TRBV6-1	few	TGTGCCAGCAGTGAACAGGGGCCCGAGCAGTACTTC	CASSEQGPEQYF
TRBJ2-7	TRBD2	TRBV5-1	-	TGCGCCAGCAGCTCGCCGGGACTAGCGGGGACCTACGAGCAGTACTTC	CASSSPGLAGTYEQYF
TRBJ2-2	TRBD2	TRBV10-2	few	TGCGCCAGCAGTCAGAGGGAGGGTGGCGGGGAGCTGTTTTTT	CASSQREGGGELFF
TRBJ1-1	TRBD1	TRBV5-1	-	TGCGCCAGCAGCTTGGCAGGGGGCCAGGGGACTGAAGCTTTCTTT	CASSLAGGQGTEAFF
TRBJ2-2	TRBD2	TRBV11-2	-	TGTGCCAGCAGGACTAGCGGAAACACCGGGGAGCTGTTTTTT	CASRTSGNTGELFF
TRBJ2-3	-	TRBV7-8	few	TGTGCCAGCAGTTTTTTACCGGGACAACTCACAGATACGCAGTATTTT	CASSFLPGQLTDTQYF
TRBJ1-2	-	TRBV7-9	-	TGTGCCAGCAGCTTGAGCCGGGGCTACACCTTC	CASSLSRGYTF
TRBJ1-2	-	TRBV5-8	-	TGTGCCAGCAGCTTGTGGGACACTCCCTATGGCTACACCTTC	CASSLWDTPYGYTF
TRBJ2-1	-	TRBV7-8	-	TGTGCCAGCAGCTGGACTTCCTCCTACAATGAGCAGTTCTTC	CASSWTSSYNEQFF
TRBJ2-3	-	TRBV7-9	-	TGTGCCATACAAGTCCCAGGTGTAAGCACAGATACGCAGTATTTT	CAIQVPGVSTDTQYF
TRBJ2-3	TRBD2	TRBV27	-	TGTGCCAGCAGTTTAGGTCTAGCGGGGGGAGATACGCAGTATTTT	CASSLGLAGGDTQYF
TRBJ1-6	TRBD1	TRBV7-9	-	TGTGCCAGCAGCCCGCCAGGGGGTCAGAATTCACCCCTCCACTTT	CASSPPGGQNSPLHF